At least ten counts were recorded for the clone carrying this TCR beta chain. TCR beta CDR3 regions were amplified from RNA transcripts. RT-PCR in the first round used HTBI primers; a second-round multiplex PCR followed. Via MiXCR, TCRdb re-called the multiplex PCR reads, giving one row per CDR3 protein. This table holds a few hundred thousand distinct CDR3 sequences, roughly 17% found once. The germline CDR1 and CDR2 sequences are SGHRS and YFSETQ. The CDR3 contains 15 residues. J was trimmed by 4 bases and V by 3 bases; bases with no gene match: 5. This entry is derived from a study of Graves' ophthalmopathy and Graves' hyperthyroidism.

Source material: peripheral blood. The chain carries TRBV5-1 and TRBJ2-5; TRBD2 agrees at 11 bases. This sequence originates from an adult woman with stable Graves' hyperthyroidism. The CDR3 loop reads CASSSLAGGRETQYF. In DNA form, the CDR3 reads TGCGCCAGCAGCTCGTTAGCGGGAGGGAGAGAGACCCAGTACTTC.